This is a list of T cell receptor beta chains from one sample in a study of beta chain features in type 1 diabetes. Measured with immunoSEQ multiplex PCR; TCRdb has only the in-frame clones, and not every one. The repertoire includes some 400,000 clones, about 15% of them detected once, and approximately 0.02% sits in the top ten. The sample comprised naive CD4+ T cells from blood. These receptors originate from a woman aged 18-35 years in good health. CDR3s include the opening cysteine and the closing phenylalanine or tryptophan. The D gene is left open where the match is weak. The size entry is marked missing in some rows and otherwise reads once, few, many or a size class.

V: TRBV30
D: TRBD2
size: few
J: TRBJ2-1
DNA: TGTGCCTGGGAGGGACCCTGGCTAGCGGGAGCCCCTGAGCAGTTCTTC
CDR3: CAWEGPWLAGAPEQFF

V: TRBV7-9
D: -
size: few
J: TRBJ1-2
DNA: TGTGCCAGCAGCCGAGAATCACAGGGCTACGGCTACACCTTC
CDR3: CASSRESQGYGYTF

V: TRBV6-9
D: -
size: -
J: TRBJ2-2
DNA: TGTGCCAGCAGTGCGGGGCCCGGGAACGGGGAGCTGTTTTTT
CDR3: CASSAGPGNGELFF

V: TRBV7-2
D: TRBD2
size: -
J: TRBJ2-1
DNA: TGTGCCAGCAGCTTAGGCCGGACTAGCTTTCGGGTTAATGAGCAGTTCTTC
CDR3: CASSLGRTSFRVNEQFF

V: TRBV28
D: TRBD2
size: few
J: TRBJ2-7
DNA: TGTGCCAGCAGGCTGGGTGGCGGGAGAGCATCCTACGAGCAGTACTTC
CDR3: CASRLGGGRASYEQYF

V: TRBV21-1
D: -
size: -
J: TRBJ1-5
DNA: TGTGCCAGCAGTTTAATCCAGCCCCAGCATTTT
CDR3: CASSLIQPQHF

V: TRBV27
D: TRBD1
size: few
J: TRBJ1-2
DNA: TGTGCCAGCAGTTTTGACAGGGGCTATGGCTACACCTTC
CDR3: CASSFDRGYGYTF

V: TRBV28
D: TRBD2
size: -
J: TRBJ2-7
DNA: TGTGCCAGCGACGGACTAGCGGGACAAGAGCAGTACTTC
CDR3: CASDGLAGQEQYF

V: TRBV5-4
D: -
size: -
J: TRBJ1-2
DNA: TGTGCCAGCAGCTCAAGGCCACAGGGCCATGGCTACACCTTC
CDR3: CASSSRPQGHGYTF

V: TRBV30
D: -
size: -
J: TRBJ1-2
DNA: TGTGCCGGGACCACGGAGGTGAACTATGGCTACACCTTC
CDR3: CAGTTEVNYGYTF

V: TRBV28
D: -
size: few
J: TRBJ2-3
DNA: TGTGCCAGCAGTAAGACACCTAGCACAGATACGCAGTATTTT
CDR3: CASSKTPSTDTQYF

V: TRBV11-3
D: -
size: -
J: TRBJ2-3
DNA: TGTGCCAGCAGCTTAGGCGGGAGCACAGATACGCAGTATTTT
CDR3: CASSLGGSTDTQYF

V: TRBV27
D: -
size: few
J: TRBJ2-7
DNA: TGTGCCAGCAGCACCTCGGGTTTCTACGAGCAGTACTTC
CDR3: CASSTSGFYEQYF

V: TRBV7-2
D: TRBD1
size: few
J: TRBJ1-5
DNA: TGTGCCAGCAGCTTGCGGGACAGGACCCACGGACAGCCCCAGCATTTT
CDR3: CASSLRDRTHGQPQHF

V: TRBV7-9
D: -
size: -
J: TRBJ1-1
DNA: TGTGCCAGCAGCTTGGACTCCCACACTGAAGCTTTCTTT
CDR3: CASSLDSHTEAFF

V: TRBV2
D: -
size: few
J: TRBJ1-5
DNA: TGTGCCAGCAGTGACCAGTATAGCAATCAGCCCCAGCATTTT
CDR3: CASSDQYSNQPQHF

V: TRBV28
D: -
size: once
J: TRBJ1-1
DNA: TGTGCCAGCAGCCTGGGGCAGTGGGAAGCTTTCTTT
CDR3: CASSLGQWEAFF

V: TRBV4-3
D: TRBD1
size: -
J: TRBJ1-5
DNA: TGCGCCAGCAGCCCGGGACAGGGAAGTTATAGCAATCAGCCCCAGCATTTT
CDR3: CASSPGQGSYSNQPQHF

V: TRBV7-9
D: TRBD2
size: few
J: TRBJ2-2
DNA: TGTGCCAGCAGCTTAGGCGTCGGGAGGGCCCCCGGGGAGCTGTTTTTT
CDR3: CASSLGVGRAPGELFF

V: TRBV25-1
D: TRBD2
size: -
J: TRBJ2-4
DNA: TGTGCCAGCAGTAATACGGGAGGCGGAAACATTCAGTACTTC
CDR3: CASSNTGGGNIQYF

V: TRBV6-1
D: -
size: -
J: TRBJ2-7
DNA: TGTGCCAGCAGTGAAGCGCCGGGGGTGACCTACGAGCAGTACTTC
CDR3: CASSEAPGVTYEQYF

V: TRBV10-3
D: -
size: -
J: TRBJ2-1
DNA: TGTGCCATCAGAGACTATTACAATGAGCAGTTCTTC
CDR3: CAIRDYYNEQFF

V: TRBV9
D: TRBD2
size: few
J: TRBJ2-2
DNA: TGTGCCAGCAGCGTAGGACTAGCGGGAGTCCCCGGGGAGCTGTTTTTT
CDR3: CASSVGLAGVPGELFF

V: TRBV29-1
D: -
size: -
J: TRBJ1-1
DNA: TGCAGCGTTGGTCCCAGGGCGAACACTGAAGCTTTCTTT
CDR3: CSVGPRANTEAFF

V: TRBV30
D: -
size: few
J: TRBJ1-1
DNA: TGTGCCTGGAGTAGGGGGGGGAACACTGAAGCTTTCTTT
CDR3: CAWSRGGNTEAFF

V: TRBV7-9
D: TRBD1
size: few
J: TRBJ2-1
DNA: TGTGCCAGCAGGAGACAGGGCCATGAGCAGTTCTTC
CDR3: CASRRQGHEQFF

V: TRBV25-1
D: -
size: -
J: TRBJ2-2
DNA: TGTGCCAGCAGTGATCCAGGAAGATCCACCGGGGAGCTGTTTTTT
CDR3: CASSDPGRSTGELFF

V: TRBV7-3
D: -
size: -
J: TRBJ2-4
DNA: TGTGCCAGCAGCCAACAAACCCTCTCGAAGGCCAAAAACATTCAGTACTTC
CDR3: CASSQQTLSKAKNIQYF